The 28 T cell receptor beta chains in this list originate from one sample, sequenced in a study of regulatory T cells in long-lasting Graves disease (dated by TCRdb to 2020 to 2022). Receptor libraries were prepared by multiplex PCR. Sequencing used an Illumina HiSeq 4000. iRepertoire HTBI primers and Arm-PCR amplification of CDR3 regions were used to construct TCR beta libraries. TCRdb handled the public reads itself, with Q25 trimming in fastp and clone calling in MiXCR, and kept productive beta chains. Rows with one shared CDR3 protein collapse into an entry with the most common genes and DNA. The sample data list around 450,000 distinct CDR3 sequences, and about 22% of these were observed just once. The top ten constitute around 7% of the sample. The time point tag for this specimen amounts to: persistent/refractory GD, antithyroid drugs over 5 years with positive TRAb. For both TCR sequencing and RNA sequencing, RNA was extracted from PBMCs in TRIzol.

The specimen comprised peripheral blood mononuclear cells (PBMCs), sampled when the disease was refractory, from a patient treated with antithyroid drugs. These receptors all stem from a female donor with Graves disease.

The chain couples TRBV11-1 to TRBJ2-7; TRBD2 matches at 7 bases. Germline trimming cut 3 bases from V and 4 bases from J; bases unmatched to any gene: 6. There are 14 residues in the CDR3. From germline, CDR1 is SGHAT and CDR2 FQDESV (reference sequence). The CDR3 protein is CASSLAGVRYEQYF. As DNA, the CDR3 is TGTGCCAGCAGCTTGGCGGGAGTCCGGTACGAGCAGTACTTC.

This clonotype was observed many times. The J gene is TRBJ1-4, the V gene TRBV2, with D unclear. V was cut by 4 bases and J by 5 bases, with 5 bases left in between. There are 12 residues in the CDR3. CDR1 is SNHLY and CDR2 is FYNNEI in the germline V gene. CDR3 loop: CASSGRNEKLFF. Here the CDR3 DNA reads TGTGCCAGCAGTGGTCGAAATGAAAAACTGTTTTTT.

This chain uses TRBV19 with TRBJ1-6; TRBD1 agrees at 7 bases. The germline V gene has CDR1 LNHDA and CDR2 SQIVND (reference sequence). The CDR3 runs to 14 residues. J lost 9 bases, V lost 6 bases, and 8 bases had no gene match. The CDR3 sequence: CASSPQGISSPLHF. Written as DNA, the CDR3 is TGTGCCAGTAGCCCACAGGGGATCAGTTCACCCCTCCACTTT.

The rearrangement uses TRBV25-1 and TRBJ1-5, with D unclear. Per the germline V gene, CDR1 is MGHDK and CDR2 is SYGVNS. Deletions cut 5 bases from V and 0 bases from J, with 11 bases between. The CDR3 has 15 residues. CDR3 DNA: TGTGCCAGCAGTAAAGGAAGTACTAGCAATCAGCCCCAGCATTTT. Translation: CASSKGSTSNQPQHF.

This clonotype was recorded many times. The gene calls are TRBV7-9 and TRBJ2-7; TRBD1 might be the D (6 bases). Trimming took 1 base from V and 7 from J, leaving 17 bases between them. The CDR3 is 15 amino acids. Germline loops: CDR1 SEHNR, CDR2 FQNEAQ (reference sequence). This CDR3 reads CASSLVRPDTGEQYF. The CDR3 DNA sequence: TGTGCCAGCAGCTTAGTCCGCCCAGACACAGGGGAGCAGTACTTC.

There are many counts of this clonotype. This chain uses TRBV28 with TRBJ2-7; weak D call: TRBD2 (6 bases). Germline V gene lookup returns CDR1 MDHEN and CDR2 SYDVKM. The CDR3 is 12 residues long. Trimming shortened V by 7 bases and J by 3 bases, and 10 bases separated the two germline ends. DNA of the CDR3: TGTGCCAGCACCGGGAGTAGCTACGAGCAGTACTTC. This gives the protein CASTGSSYEQYF.

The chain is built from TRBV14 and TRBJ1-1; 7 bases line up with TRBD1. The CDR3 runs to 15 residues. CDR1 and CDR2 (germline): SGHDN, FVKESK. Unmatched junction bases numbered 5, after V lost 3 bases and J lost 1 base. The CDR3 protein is CASSQFRGSNTEAFF. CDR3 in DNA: TGTGCCAGCAGCCAGTTCAGGGGGTCGAACACTGAAGCTTTCTTT.

CDR3 sequence reads: CSARGQAKRGETQYF. DNA of the CDR3: TGCAGTGCTAGAGGACAGGCCAAAAGGGGGGAGACCCAGTACTTC. This sequence joins TRBV20-1 and TRBJ2-5, with TRBD1 as a possible D gene (6 bases). The CDR3 spans 15 residues. V was trimmed by 1 base and J by 5 bases, leaving 17 bases between them. From germline, CDR1 is DFQATT and CDR2 SNEGSKA (reference sequence).

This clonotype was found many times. The CDR3 region is CSARFSGDVASDEQYF. CDR3 sequence (DNA): TGCAGTGCTAGATTTTCAGGGGACGTAGCTTCCGACGAGCAGTACTTC. The chain links TRBV20-1 to TRBJ2-7; TRBD1 might be the D (6 bases). Germline CDR1 DFQATT, CDR2 SNEGSKA (reference sequence). With 2 bases removed from V and 5 bases from J, the gap between germline ends came to 22 bases. This CDR3 comprises 16 residues.

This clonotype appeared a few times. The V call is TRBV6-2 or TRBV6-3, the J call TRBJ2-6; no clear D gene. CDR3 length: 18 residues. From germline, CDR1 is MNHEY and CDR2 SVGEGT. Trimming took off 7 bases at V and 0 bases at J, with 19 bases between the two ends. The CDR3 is CASNSRQADLSGANVLTF. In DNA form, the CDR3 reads TGTGCCAGCAACTCAAGACAAGCCGACCTCTCTGGGGCCAACGTCCTGACTTTC.

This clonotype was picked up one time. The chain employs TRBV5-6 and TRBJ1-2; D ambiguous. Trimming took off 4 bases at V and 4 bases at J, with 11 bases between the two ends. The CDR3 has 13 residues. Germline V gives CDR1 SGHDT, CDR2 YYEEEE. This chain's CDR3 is CASSPLIAYGYTF. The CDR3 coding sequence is TGTGCCAGCAGCCCGCTGATTGCCTATGGCTACACCTTC.

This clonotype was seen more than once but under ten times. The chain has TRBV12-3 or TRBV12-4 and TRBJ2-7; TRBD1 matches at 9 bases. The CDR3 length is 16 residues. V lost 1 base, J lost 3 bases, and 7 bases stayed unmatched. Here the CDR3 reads CASSLVPGTGHYEQYF. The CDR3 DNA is TGTGCCAGCAGTTTAGTTCCCGGGACAGGGCACTACGAGCAGTACTTC.

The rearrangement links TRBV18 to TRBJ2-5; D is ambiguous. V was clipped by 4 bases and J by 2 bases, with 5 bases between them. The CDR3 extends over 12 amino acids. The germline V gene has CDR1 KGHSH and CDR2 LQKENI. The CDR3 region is CASSLMQETQYF. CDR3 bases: TGTGCCAGCTCACTTATGCAAGAGACCCAGTACTTC.

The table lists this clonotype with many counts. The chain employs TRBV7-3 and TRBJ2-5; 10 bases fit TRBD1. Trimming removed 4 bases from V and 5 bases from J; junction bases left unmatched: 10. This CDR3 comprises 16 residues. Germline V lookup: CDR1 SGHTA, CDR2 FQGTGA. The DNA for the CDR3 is TGTGCCAGCAGCTCCCGAATTGGGACAGGGGATGAGACCCAGTACTTC. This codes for CASSSRIGTGDETQYF. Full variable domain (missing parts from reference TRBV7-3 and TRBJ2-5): GAGVSQTPSNKVTEKGKYVELRCDPISGHTALYWYRQSLGQGPEFLIYFQGTGAADDSGLPNDRFFAVRPEGSVSTLKIQRTERGDSAVYLCASSSRIGTGDETQYFGPGTRLLVL.

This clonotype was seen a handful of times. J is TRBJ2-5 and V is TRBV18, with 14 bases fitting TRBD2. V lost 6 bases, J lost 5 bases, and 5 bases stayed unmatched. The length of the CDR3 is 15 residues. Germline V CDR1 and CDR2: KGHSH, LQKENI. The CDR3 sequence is CASSGLAGVLETQYF. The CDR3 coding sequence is TGTGCCAGCTCGGGACTAGCGGGAGTTTTGGAGACCCAGTACTTC.

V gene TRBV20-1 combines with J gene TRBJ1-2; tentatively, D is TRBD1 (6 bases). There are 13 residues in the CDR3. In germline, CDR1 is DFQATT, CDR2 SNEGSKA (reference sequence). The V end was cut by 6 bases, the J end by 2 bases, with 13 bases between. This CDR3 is CSATTTGNYGYTF. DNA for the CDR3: TGCAGTGCCACGACTACAGGGAACTATGGCTACACCTTC.

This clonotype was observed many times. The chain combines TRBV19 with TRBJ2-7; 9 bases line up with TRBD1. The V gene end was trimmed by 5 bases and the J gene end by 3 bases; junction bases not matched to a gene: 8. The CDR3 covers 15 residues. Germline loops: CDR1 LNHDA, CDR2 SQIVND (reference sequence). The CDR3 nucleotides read TGTGCCAGTAGTGCCCCGGGACAGGGCCACTACGAGCAGTACTTC. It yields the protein CASSAPGQGHYEQYF.

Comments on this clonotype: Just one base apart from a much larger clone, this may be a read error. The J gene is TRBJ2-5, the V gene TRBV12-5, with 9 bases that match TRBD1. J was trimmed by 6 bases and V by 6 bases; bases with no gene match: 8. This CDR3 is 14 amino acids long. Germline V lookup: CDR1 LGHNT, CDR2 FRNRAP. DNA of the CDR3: TGTGCTAGTGGCCGGGGGACAGGGAGTCAGACCCAGTACTTC. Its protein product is CASGRGTGSQTQYF.

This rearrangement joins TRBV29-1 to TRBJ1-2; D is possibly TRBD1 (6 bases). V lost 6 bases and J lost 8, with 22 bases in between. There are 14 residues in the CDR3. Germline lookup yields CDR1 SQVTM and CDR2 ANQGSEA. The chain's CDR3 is CSVDGGQAVEGYTF. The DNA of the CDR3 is TGCAGCGTGGACGGGGGGCAGGCTGTAGAAGGCTACACCTTC.

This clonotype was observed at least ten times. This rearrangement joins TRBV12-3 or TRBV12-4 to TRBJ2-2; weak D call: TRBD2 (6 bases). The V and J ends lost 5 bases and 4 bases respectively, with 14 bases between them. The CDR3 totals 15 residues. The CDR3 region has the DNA TGTGCCAGCAGTCCCCTTGGGGGGATCACCGGGGAGCTGTTTTTT. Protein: CASSPLGGITGELFF.

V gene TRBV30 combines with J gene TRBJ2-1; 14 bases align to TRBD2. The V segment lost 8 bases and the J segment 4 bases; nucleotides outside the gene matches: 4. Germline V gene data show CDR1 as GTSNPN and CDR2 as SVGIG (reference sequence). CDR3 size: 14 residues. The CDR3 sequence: CAGTSGGKYNEQFF. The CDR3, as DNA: TGTGCCGGGACTAGCGGGGGAAAATACAATGAGCAGTTCTTC.

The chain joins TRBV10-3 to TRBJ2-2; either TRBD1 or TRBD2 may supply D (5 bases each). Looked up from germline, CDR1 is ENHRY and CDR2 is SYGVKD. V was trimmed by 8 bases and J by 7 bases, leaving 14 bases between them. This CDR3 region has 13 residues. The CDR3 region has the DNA TGTGCCATCCGGGACCCCCCCGTCGGGGAGCTGTTTTTT. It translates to CAIRDPPVGELFF.

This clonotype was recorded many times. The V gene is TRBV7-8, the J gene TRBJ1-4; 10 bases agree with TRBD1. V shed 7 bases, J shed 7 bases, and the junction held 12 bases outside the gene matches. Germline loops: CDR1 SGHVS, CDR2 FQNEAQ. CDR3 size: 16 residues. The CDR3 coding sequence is TGTGCCAGCACCCTTACCTGGGGACAGGGGTTTGAAAAACTGTTTTTT. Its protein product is CASTLTWGQGFEKLFF.

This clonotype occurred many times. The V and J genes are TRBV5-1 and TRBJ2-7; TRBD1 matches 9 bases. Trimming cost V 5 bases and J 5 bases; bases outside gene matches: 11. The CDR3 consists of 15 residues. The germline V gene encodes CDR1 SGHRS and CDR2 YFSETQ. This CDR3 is CASSLSGQGDHEQYF. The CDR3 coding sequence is TGCGCCAGCAGTTTGTCGGGACAGGGCGACCACGAGCAGTACTTC.

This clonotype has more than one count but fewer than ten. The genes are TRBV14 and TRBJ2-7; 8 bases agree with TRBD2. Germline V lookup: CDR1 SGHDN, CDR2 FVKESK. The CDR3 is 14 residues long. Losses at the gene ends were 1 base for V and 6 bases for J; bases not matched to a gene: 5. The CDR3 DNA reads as TGTGCCAGCAGCCAAGCCAGCGGGAGTGCCGAGCAGTACTTC. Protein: CASSQASGSAEQYF. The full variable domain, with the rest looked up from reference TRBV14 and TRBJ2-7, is EAGVTQFPSHSVIEKGQTVTLRCDPISGHDNLYWYRRVMGKEIKFLLHFVKESKQDESGMPNNRFLAERTGGTYSTLKVQPAELEDSGVYFCASSQASGSAEQYFGPGTRLTVT.

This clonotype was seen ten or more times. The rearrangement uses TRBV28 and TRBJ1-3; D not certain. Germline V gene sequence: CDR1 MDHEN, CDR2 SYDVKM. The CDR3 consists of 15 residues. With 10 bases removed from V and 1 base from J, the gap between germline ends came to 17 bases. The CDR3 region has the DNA TGTGCCACTCATCCTTCTACGGGGTCTGGAAACACCATATATTTT. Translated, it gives CATHPSTGSGNTIYF.

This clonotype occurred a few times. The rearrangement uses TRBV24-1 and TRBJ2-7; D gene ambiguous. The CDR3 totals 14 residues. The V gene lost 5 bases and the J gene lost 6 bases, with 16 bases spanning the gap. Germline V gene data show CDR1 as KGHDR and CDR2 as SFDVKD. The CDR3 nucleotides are TGTGCCACCAGTGGTGGAGTGGGGTCGGGCGAGCAGTACTTC. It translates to CATSGGVGSGEQYF.

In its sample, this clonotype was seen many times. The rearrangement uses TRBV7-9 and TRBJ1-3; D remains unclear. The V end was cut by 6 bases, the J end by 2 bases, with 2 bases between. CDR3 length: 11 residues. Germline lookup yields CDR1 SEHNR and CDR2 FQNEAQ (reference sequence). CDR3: CASRAGNTIYF. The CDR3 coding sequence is TGTGCCAGCAGAGCTGGAAACACCATATATTTT.